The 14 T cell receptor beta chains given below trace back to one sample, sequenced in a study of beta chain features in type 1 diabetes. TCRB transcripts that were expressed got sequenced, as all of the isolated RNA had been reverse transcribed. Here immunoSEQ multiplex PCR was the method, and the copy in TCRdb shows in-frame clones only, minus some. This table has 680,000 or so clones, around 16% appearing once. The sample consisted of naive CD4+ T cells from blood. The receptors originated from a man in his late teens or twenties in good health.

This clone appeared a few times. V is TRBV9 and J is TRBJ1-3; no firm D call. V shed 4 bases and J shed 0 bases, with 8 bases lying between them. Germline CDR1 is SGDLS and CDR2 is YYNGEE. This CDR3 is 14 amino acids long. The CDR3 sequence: CASSQTHSGNTIYF. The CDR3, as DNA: TGTGCCAGCAGCCAGACCCACTCTGGAAACACCATATATTTT.

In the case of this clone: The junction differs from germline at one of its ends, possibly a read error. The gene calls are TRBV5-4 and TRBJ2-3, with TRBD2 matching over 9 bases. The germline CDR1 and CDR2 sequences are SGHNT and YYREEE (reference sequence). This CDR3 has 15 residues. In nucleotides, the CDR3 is TGTGCCAGCGGCTTAGCGGGAGCCGACACAGATACGCAGTATTTT. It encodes CASGLAGADTDTQYF.

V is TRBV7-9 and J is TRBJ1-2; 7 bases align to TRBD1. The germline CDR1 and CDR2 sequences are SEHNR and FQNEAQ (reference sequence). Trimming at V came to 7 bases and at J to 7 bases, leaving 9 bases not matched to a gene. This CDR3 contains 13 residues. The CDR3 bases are TGTGCCAGCACCGCAGGGGGTTTGGGTGGCTACACCTTC. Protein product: CASTAGGLGGYTF.

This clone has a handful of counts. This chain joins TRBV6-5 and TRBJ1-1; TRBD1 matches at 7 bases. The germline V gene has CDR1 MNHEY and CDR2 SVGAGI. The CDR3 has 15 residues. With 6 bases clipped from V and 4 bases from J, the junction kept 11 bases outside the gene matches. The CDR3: CASSRDSFRGTEAFF. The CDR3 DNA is TGTGCCAGCAGCCGGGACAGCTTCCGTGGCACTGAAGCTTTCTTT.

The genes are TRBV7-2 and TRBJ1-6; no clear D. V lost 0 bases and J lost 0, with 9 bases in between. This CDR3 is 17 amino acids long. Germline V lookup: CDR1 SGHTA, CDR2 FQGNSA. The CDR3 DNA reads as TGTGCCAGCAGCTTAGCGCTAACGAGCTCCTATAATTCACCCCTCCACTTT. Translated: CASSLALTSSYNSPLHF. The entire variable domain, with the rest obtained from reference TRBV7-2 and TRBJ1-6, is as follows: GAGVSQSPSNKVTEKGKDVELRCDPISGHTALYWYRQSLGQGLEFLIYFQGNSAPDKSGLPSDRFSAERTGGSVSTLTIQRTQQEDSAVYLCASSLALTSSYNSPLHFGNGTRLTVT.

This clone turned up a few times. CDR3 sequence (DNA): TGTGCCAGCAGCCAAGCAGGGGATCAGCCCCAGCATTTT. As protein: CASSQAGDQPQHF. The chain recombines TRBV5-4 with TRBJ1-5; tentative D call: TRBD1 (6 bases). The germline CDR1 and CDR2 sequences are SGHNT and YYREEE (reference sequence). V was cut by 4 bases and J by 5 bases, with 10 bases left in between. This CDR3 is built from 13 residues.

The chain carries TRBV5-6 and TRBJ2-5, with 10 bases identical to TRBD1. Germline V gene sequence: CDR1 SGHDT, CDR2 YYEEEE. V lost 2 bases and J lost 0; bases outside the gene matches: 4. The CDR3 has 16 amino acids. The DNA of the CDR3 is TGTGCCAGCAGCTTTTGGGACAGGGGTCACCAAGAGACCCAGTACTTC. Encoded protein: CASSFWDRGHQETQYF.

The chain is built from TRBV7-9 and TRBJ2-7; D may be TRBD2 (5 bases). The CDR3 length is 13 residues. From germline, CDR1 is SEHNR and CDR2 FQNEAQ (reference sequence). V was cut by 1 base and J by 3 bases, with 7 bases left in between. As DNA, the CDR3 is TGTGCCAGCAGCTTAGACGAGGGCTACGAGCAGTACTTC. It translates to CASSLDEGYEQYF. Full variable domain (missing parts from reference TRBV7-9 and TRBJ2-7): DTGVSQNPRHKITKRGQNVTFRCDPISEHNRLYWYRQTLGQGPEFLTYFQNEAQLEKSRLLSDRFSAERPKGSFSTLEIQRTEQGDSAMYLCASSLDEGYEQYFGPGTRLTVT.

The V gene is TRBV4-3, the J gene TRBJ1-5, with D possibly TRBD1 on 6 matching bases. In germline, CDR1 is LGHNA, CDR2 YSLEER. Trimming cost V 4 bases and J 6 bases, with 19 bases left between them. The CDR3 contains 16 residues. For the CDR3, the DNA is TGCGCCAGCAGCCCTCGGGGAGGGGGGGCGGCTCAGCCCCAGCATTTT. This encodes CASSPRGGGAAQPQHF.

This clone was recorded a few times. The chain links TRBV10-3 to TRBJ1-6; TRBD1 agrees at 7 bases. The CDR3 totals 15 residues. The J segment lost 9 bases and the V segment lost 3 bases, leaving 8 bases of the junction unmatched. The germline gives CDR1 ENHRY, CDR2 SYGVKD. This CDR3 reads CAISDPGRGASPLHF. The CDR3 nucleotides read TGTGCCATCAGTGACCCGGGCAGGGGGGCTTCACCCCTCCACTTT.

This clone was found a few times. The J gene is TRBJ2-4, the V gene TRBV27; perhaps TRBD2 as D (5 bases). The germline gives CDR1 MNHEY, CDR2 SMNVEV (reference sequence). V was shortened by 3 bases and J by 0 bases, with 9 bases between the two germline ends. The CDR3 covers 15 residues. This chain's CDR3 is CASSFAGLAKNIQYF. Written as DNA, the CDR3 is TGTGCCAGCAGTTTTGCGGGTCTAGCCAAAAACATTCAGTACTTC.

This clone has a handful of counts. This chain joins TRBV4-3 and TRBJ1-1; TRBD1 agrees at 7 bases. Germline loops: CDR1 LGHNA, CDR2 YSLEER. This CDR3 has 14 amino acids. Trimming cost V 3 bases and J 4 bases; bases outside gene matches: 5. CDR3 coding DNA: TGCGCCAGCAGCCATGTACAGGGGAGCACTGAAGCTTTCTTT. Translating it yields CASSHVQGSTEAFF.

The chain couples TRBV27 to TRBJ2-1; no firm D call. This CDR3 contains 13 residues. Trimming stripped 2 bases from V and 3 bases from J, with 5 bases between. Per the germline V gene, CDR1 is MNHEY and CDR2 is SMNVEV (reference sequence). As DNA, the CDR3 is TGTGCCAGCAGTTTAAGGAGCTACAATGAGCAGTTCTTC. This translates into CASSLRSYNEQFF.

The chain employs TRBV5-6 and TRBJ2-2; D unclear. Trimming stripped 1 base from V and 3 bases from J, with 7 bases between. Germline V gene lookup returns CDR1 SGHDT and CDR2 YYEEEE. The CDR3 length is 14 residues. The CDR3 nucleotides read TGTGCCAGCAGCTTGAACTCACACACCGGGGAGCTGTTTTTT. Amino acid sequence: CASSLNSHTGELFF.